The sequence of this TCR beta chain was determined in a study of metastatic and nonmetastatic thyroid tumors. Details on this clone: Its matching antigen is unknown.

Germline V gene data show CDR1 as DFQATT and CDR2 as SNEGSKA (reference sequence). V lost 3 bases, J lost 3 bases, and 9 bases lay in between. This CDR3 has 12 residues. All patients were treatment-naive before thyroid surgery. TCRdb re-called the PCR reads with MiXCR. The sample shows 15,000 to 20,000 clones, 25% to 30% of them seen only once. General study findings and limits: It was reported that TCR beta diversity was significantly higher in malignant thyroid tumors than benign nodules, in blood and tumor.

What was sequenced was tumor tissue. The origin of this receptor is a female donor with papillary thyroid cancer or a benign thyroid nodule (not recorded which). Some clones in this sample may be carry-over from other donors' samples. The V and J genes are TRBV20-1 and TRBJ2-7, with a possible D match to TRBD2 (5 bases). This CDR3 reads CSAREAGYEQYF. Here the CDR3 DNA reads TGCAGTGCTAGGGAGGCGGGCTACGAGCAGTACTTC.